Following are 6 T cell receptor beta chains from one sample sequenced in a study of T-cell reconstitution after alpha-beta-depleted transplantation in children. For TCRbeta, the library was prepared with unique molecular identifiers. MiXCR was run by TCRdb on the PCR reads, yielding one entry per CDR3 protein. The sample carries roughly 250,000 distinct CDR3 sequences, around 7.8% recorded once. The material sequenced was PBMCs, mostly from graft donor cells, taken 180 days after TCRalphabeta/CD19-depleted stem cell transplant. The source is a male patient younger than 18 who had a stem cell transplant for acute lymphoblastic leukemia, so the T cells may come from the graft donor.

This clonotype was seen ten or more times. The chain uses TRBV4-3 and TRBJ2-3; unclear D gene. The V end lost 4 bases, the J end lost 1 base, and 9 bases lay between the germline ends. CDR3 size: 14 residues. Germline-derived CDR1 and CDR2 are LGHNA and YSLEER. The CDR3 DNA is TGCGCCAGCAGCCCAAGGCACGGCACAGATACGCAGTATTTT. Amino acids: CASSPRHGTDTQYF.

There are many counts of this clonotype. V gene TRBV7-6 combines with J gene TRBJ2-5, with unresolved D. Germline CDR1 reads SGHVS; CDR2 reads FNYEAQ. This CDR3 contains 11 residues. Trimming took off 7 bases at V and 4 bases at J, with 7 bases between the two ends. Here the CDR3 reads CASKIGETQYF. CDR3 coding DNA: TGTGCCAGCAAGATTGGAGAGACCCAGTACTTC.

This clonotype occurred many times. V and J are TRBV5-1 and TRBJ2-1; 7 bases agree with TRBD2. The germline V gene has CDR1 SGHRS and CDR2 YFSETQ. This CDR3 region has 17 residues. After removal of 4 bases from V and 3 bases from J, the junction contained 13 bases not matched to a gene. CDR3 region: CASSPFPFGGNYNEQFF. Here the CDR3 DNA reads TGCGCCAGCAGCCCGTTCCCTTTCGGGGGGAACTACAATGAGCAGTTCTTC.

There are many counts of this clonotype. V usage is TRBV4-3 and J usage is TRBJ1-1, with 8 bases identical to TRBD1. V dropped 0 bases and J dropped 5; count of bases not matched to a gene: 5. Germline CDR1 LGHNA, CDR2 YSLEER. The CDR3 contains 15 residues. Written as DNA, the CDR3 is TGCGCCAGCAGCCAAGACAGGGGGCGGAGAACTGAAGCTTTCTTT. It codes for CASSQDRGRRTEAFF.

This clonotype was seen a handful of times. V gene TRBV6-1 combines with J gene TRBJ1-1; D is ambiguous. Germline loops: CDR1 MNHNS, CDR2 SASEGT. The V and J ends lost 7 bases and 1 base respectively, with 13 bases between them. The CDR3 consists of 14 residues. The CDR3 DNA reads as TGTGCCAGCAATACCCCAGACAAGAACACTGAAGCTTTCTTT. It translates to CASNTPDKNTEAFF.

Many counts were recorded for this clonotype. This chain joins TRBV27 and TRBJ1-6, with D maybe TRBD1 (6 bases). The CDR3 totals 12 residues. The germline V gene has CDR1 MNHEY and CDR2 SMNVEV (reference sequence). Trimming left V 6 bases short and J 14 bases short, with 14 bases between. DNA for the CDR3: TGTGCCAGCAGGGGGGGGGGCTGGGCCCTCCACTTT. Translated: CASRGGGWALHF.